A selection of T cell receptor beta chains follows, all from one sample in a study of shared clonotypes between healthy human individuals. Measured with immunoSEQ multiplex PCR; TCRdb has only the in-frame clones, and not every one. The profile shows roughly 2,000,000 clones, roughly 93% of them singletons. Source material: naive CD8+ T cells from PBMCs. The source is a man aged 18 to 29 in good health. Some clones in this sample may be carry-over from other donors' samples. CDR3s include the opening cysteine and the closing phenylalanine or tryptophan. The order of the fields is D gene, V gene, J gene, clone size, CDR3 protein, CDR3 DNA. A D gene is named only where the DNA matches it firmly. Clone sizes are given selectively: once, few, many, or a class where the clone is expanded.

d_call: TRBD1
v_call: TRBV28
j_call: TRBJ2-7
clone_size: NA
cdr3_aa: CASSLYRGSYEQYF
cdr3_nt: TGTGCCAGCAGTTTGTACAGGGGTTCCTACGAGCAGTACTTC

d_call: NA
v_call: TRBV7-2
j_call: TRBJ1-1
clone_size: NA
cdr3_aa: CASSPPWANTEAFF
cdr3_nt: TGTGCCAGCAGCCCCCCCTGGGCGAACACTGAAGCTTTCTTT

d_call: NA
v_call: TRBV28
j_call: TRBJ1-1
clone_size: NA
cdr3_aa: CASTDPGEGEAFF
cdr3_nt: TGTGCCAGCACTGACCCAGGGGAAGGTGAAGCTTTCTTT

d_call: TRBD2
v_call: TRBV5-1
j_call: TRBJ2-3
clone_size: NA
cdr3_aa: CASSWTLQRELVDTQYF
cdr3_nt: TGCGCCAGCAGCTGGACCCTCCAGCGGGAGCTTGTAGATACGCAGTATTTT

d_call: NA
v_call: TRBV27
j_call: TRBJ2-7
clone_size: once
cdr3_aa: CASSLMGGEGEQYF
cdr3_nt: TGTGCCAGCAGTTTAATGGGGGGCGAAGGCGAGCAGTACTTC

d_call: TRBD2
v_call: TRBV9
j_call: TRBJ2-3
clone_size: NA
cdr3_aa: CASSVRSGVGDTQYF
cdr3_nt: TGTGCCAGCAGCGTCCGTAGCGGGGTGGGAGATACGCAGTATTTT

d_call: NA
v_call: TRBV5-1
j_call: TRBJ1-2
clone_size: NA
cdr3_aa: CASSFNGNYGYTF
cdr3_nt: TGCGCCAGCAGCTTTAACGGAAACTATGGCTACACCTTC

d_call: NA
v_call: TRBV19
j_call: TRBJ2-2
clone_size: NA
cdr3_aa: CASSIVGARELFF
cdr3_nt: TGTGCCAGTAGTATCGTTGGCGCGCGGGAGCTGTTTTTT

d_call: TRBD1
v_call: TRBV6-6
j_call: TRBJ2-1
clone_size: NA
cdr3_aa: CASSYGDRVVDEQFF
cdr3_nt: TGTGCCAGCAGTTACGGGGACAGGGTTGTTGATGAGCAGTTCTTC

d_call: NA
v_call: TRBV27
j_call: TRBJ2-5
clone_size: NA
cdr3_aa: CASSLSKGDWQETQYF
cdr3_nt: TGTGCCAGCAGTTTATCGAAGGGAGACTGGCAAGAGACCCAGTACTTC

d_call: NA
v_call: TRBV27
j_call: TRBJ2-1
clone_size: NA
cdr3_aa: CASSLFTPRNPGEQFF
cdr3_nt: TGTGCCAGCAGTTTATTTACTCCCCGGAATCCCGGTGAGCAGTTCTTC

d_call: NA
v_call: TRBV6-1
j_call: TRBJ1-5
clone_size: NA
cdr3_aa: CASSEVESARPQHF
cdr3_nt: TGTGCCAGCAGTGAAGTAGAGAGCGCGAGGCCCCAGCATTTT

d_call: NA
v_call: TRBV7-9
j_call: TRBJ2-1
clone_size: NA
cdr3_aa: CASSLSLAYNEQFF
cdr3_nt: TGTGCCAGCAGCTTATCGCTAGCCTACAATGAGCAGTTCTTC

d_call: NA
v_call: TRBV7-6
j_call: TRBJ2-7
clone_size: NA
cdr3_aa: CASSPGTSSSYEQYF
cdr3_nt: TGTGCCAGCAGCCCCGGGACTTCAAGCTCCTACGAGCAGTACTTC

d_call: NA
v_call: TRBV19
j_call: TRBJ2-5
clone_size: NA
cdr3_aa: CASSINSPGTPKYF
cdr3_nt: TGTGCCAGTAGTATCAACAGTCCCGGGACCCCGAAGTACTTC